This TCR beta chain was recovered during a study of blood T cell repertoires in COVID-19. Study as a whole: Sites in the United States, Italy and Spain provided acute and convalescent COVID-19 samples.

The authors' processing: Estimated nucleated cell counts came from reference gene primer amplification. Produced via immunoSEQ multiplex PCR; TCRdb's table is partial and in-frame only. V, J and clone size were drawn from that table, and D and trimming were deduced from the DNA. The sample consists of approximately 250,000 clones, approximately 88% of them appearing once. Germline-derived CDR1 and CDR2 are SGHRS and YFSETQ. CDR3 size: 13 residues. About this clone itself: At one of its ends the junction is not consistent with the germline gene, which may arise from a read error.

Individuals aged roughly 18 to 95 years were recruited from about two dozen US areas. Participant-given clinical history determined each cohort assignment. The sequenced material came from PBMCs or T cells enriched from blood (not recorded which). The chain employs TRBV5-1 and TRBJ2-1, with D perhaps matching TRBD1 (5 bases). This clonotype was obtained from a woman aged 40 to 49 with acute COVID-19. Written as DNA, the CDR3 is TGCGCCAGCAGCCAGAAGGACATGAGTCGAGGAGTCTTC. Its protein product is CASSQKDMSRGVF.